This TCR beta chain was found in a study of blood T cell repertoires in COVID-19. Study-level information: Nucleic acid was either cDNA or gDNA, and it came from T cells, B-cell-depleted T cells, or PBMCs.

V was cut by 8 bases and J by 10 bases, with 14 bases left in between. Germline CDR1 is SNHLY and CDR2 is FYNNEI. This CDR3 contains 12 residues. Some clones are missing from TCRdb's copy, which holds only in-frame ones; the method was immunoSEQ multiplex PCR. The repertoire holds hundreds of thousands of clones, with approximately 83% as singletons. It was during active infection that Seattle patients were enrolled and then longitudinally followed. The receptor's source is a woman younger than 45 with COVID-19, enrolled during active disease. The sample was peripheral blood. The chain carries TRBV2 and TRBJ1-4; the D gene is possibly TRBD1 (5 bases). The CDR3 here is CASGASVAKLFF. In nucleotides, the CDR3 is TGTGCCAGCGGGGCGTCGGTGGCAAAACTGTTTTTT.